Below are 26 T cell receptor beta chains sequenced from a single sample in a study of T cell repertoires in cytomegalovirus infection. Using its own MiXCR run on the reads, TCRdb lists one record per CDR3 protein. The data contain approximately 910,000 distinct CDR3 sequences, 31% of them singletons. These receptors' targets are unknown. This material consisted of cultured CD8+ T cells from PBMCs, taken from culture after CMV antigen stimulation. These receptor sequences come from a human donor in good health (CMV status not recorded). Some clones in this sample may be carry-over from other donors' samples.

The rearrangement uses TRBV12-3 or TRBV12-4 and TRBJ1-1, with D uncertain. CDR3 length: 12 residues. V shed 5 bases and J shed 7 bases, with 11 bases lying between them. Written as DNA, the CDR3 is TGTGCCAGCAGTCCCGGAATCGGTGAAGCTTTCTTT. Its translation is CASSPGIGEAFF.

The gene calls are TRBV9 and TRBJ2-3, with D uncertain. CDR3 length equals 15 residues. From germline, CDR1 is SGDLS and CDR2 YYNGEE. V was cut by 0 bases and J by 0 bases, with 8 bases left in between. The CDR3, as DNA: TGTGCCAGCAGCGTAGAGGGTCGGAGCACAGATACGCAGTATTTT. This sequence encodes CASSVEGRSTDTQYF.

In this sample, this clonotype turned up a few times. The chain recombines TRBV7-9 with TRBJ2-2, with 9 bases matching TRBD1. Germline V lookup: CDR1 SEHNR, CDR2 FQNEAQ (reference sequence). J was trimmed by 6 bases and V by 5 bases; bases with no gene match: 7. This CDR3 has 15 amino acids. CDR3: CASSRSGQGPGELFF. The CDR3 DNA reads TGTGCCAGCAGCAGATCGGGACAGGGTCCCGGGGAGCTGTTTTTT.

Comment on this clonotype: An end of the junction does not agree with germline; a read error may underlie this. The rearrangement uses TRBV10-3 and TRBJ1-2; D is perhaps TRBD1 (6 bases). CDR3 length: 14 residues. Looked up from germline, CDR1 is ENHRY and CDR2 is SYGVKD. The CDR3 DNA follows: TGTACCATCACTTCATCAGGGGCAAACTATGGCTACACCTTC. Amino acid sequence: CTITSSGANYGYTF.

Judged by abundance, this clonotype is medium-sized. V is TRBV7-8 and J is TRBJ2-1; 10 bases agree with TRBD1. The CDR3 runs 18 residues. The V gene's germline CDR1 is SGHVS and CDR2 FQNEAQ. The V segment lost 5 bases and the J segment 4 bases; nucleotides outside the gene matches: 14. CDR3 sequence: CASSPRGQGLQIYNEQFF. The CDR3 DNA is TGTGCCAGCAGCCCCCGGGGACAGGGGTTACAAATTTACAATGAGCAGTTCTTC.

This clonotype was counted between two and nine times. V is TRBV4-2 and J is TRBJ1-6; D is unresolved. CDR1 LGHNA and CDR2 YNFKEQ come from the germline V gene. The CDR3 consists of 16 residues. The V end lost 0 bases, the J end lost 7 bases, and 13 bases lay between the germline ends. This chain's CDR3 is CASSQEARQVNSPLHF. The CDR3 DNA follows: TGTGCCAGCAGCCAAGAAGCGCGGCAGGTCAATTCACCCCTCCACTTT.

This clonotype was detected a few times. The V call is TRBV19, the J call TRBJ1-1; D unresolved. The CDR3 contains 14 residues. CDR1 LNHDA and CDR2 SQIVND come from the germline V gene (reference sequence). The V gene lost 6 bases and the J gene lost 5 bases, with 16 bases spanning the gap. The CDR3 DNA is TGTGCCAGTAGGACCCTGAGGACGCGAACTGAAGCTTTCTTT. This translates into CASRTLRTRTEAFF.

This clonotype occurred many times. V is TRBV19 and J is TRBJ1-6; D not certain. The CDR3 consists of 12 residues. From germline, CDR1 is LNHDA and CDR2 SQIVND (reference sequence). Trimming pared 3 bases from V and 9 bases from J, leaving 6 bases between. DNA for the CDR3: TGTGCCAGTAGTATTGGGAGTTCACCCCTCCACTTT. This encodes CASSIGSSPLHF.

The chain joins TRBV12-3 or TRBV12-4 to TRBJ2-2; the match to TRBD2 covers 7 bases. Unmatched junction bases numbered 3, after V lost 3 bases and J lost 8 bases. This CDR3 contains 13 residues. DNA of the CDR3: TGTGCCAGCAGTTTTGCGGGGGAAGGGGAGCTGTTTTTT. It translates to CASSFAGEGELFF.

This clonotype was seen a few times. This rearrangement joins TRBV9 to TRBJ2-1, with D tentatively TRBD1 or TRBD2 (5 bases each). CDR1 is SGDLS, CDR2 YYNGEE, per germline. The CDR3 spans 13 residues. Trimming removed 6 bases from V and 6 bases from J, with 13 bases in between. Here the CDR3 reads CASTDQGRNEQFF. Here the CDR3 DNA reads TGTGCCAGCACCGACCAGGGACGCAATGAGCAGTTCTTC.

This clonotype was picked up one time. In DNA form, the CDR3 reads TGTGCTAGTGCCTCCGCCCGAGACACCGGGGAGCTGTTTTTT. It encodes CASASARDTGELFF. The chain is built from TRBV12-5 and TRBJ2-2; no definite D call. Germline V gene lookup returns CDR1 LGHNT and CDR2 FRNRAP. CDR3 length equals 14 residues. Trimming took 7 bases from V and 3 from J, leaving 12 bases between them.

This clonotype showed up just a few times. The DNA for the CDR3 is TGTGCCAGCAGGGAACGGACAGGGGAACGGGCCAAAAACATTCAGTACTTC. Its protein product is CASRERTGERAKNIQYF. This chain joins TRBV6-5 and TRBJ2-4, with 9 nucleotides matching TRBD1. There are 17 residues in the CDR3. The V gene end was trimmed by 6 bases and the J gene end by 1 base; junction bases not matched to a gene: 10. Germline V gives CDR1 MNHEY, CDR2 SVGAGI.

This clonotype was seen ten or more times. The chain is built from TRBV6-1 and TRBJ2-1; D call uncertain. V dropped 5 bases and J dropped 8 bases, with 10 bases sitting between them. Germline values: CDR1 MNHNS, CDR2 SASEGT. The CDR3 runs to 12 residues. The CDR3 loop is CASSTPRDEQFF. The CDR3 region has the DNA TGTGCCAGCAGTACCCCCCGGGATGAGCAGTTCTTC.

The sample holds a few counts of this clonotype. V is TRBV7-9 and J is TRBJ1-2; unclear D gene. CDR1 is SEHNR and CDR2 is FQNEAQ in the germline V gene (reference sequence). Trimming stripped 2 bases from V and 11 bases from J, with 12 bases between. The CDR3 is made up of 12 amino acids. The CDR3 bases are TGTGCCAGCAGCTTATGGGCAAATAAATACACCTTC. Protein: CASSLWANKYTF.

CDR3 DNA sequence: TGCGCCAGCAGCCAAGACAGGAGGCCCAATACGCAGTATTTT. This gives the protein CASSQDRRPNTQYF. The chain combines TRBV4-1 with TRBJ2-3; TRBD2 is a possible D gene (5 bases). Per germline, CDR1 MGHRA and CDR2 YSYEKL. The CDR3 totals 14 residues. V dropped 0 bases and J dropped 7 bases, with 11 bases sitting between them.

The chain combines TRBV5-6 with TRBJ2-1; either TRBD1 or TRBD2 may fit D (5 bases each). The CDR3 length is 15 residues. Germline V CDR1 and CDR2: SGHDT, YYEEEE. V lost 6 bases, J lost 0 bases, and 13 bases lay in between. DNA for the CDR3: TGTGCCAGCACCCTGGGACGAAACTCCTACAATGAGCAGTTCTTC. Protein sequence: CASTLGRNSYNEQFF.

In DNA, the CDR3 is TGTGCCAGCAGCTTCAAGCGGGGGGGCGACGAGCAGTACTTC. It is translated as CASSFKRGGDEQYF. The chain combines TRBV5-4 with TRBJ2-7; TRBD2 matches 10 bases. Germline assignment: CDR1 SGHNT and CDR2 YYREEE (reference sequence). The CDR3 loop spans 14 amino acids. After removal of 2 bases from V and 5 bases from J, the junction contained 4 bases not matched to a gene.

The V and J genes are TRBV6-6 and TRBJ2-7; tentatively, D is TRBD2 (6 bases). The CDR3 has 12 amino acids. Germline lookup yields CDR1 MNHNY and CDR2 SVGAGI (reference sequence). The germline V and J ends were trimmed by 8 bases and 6 bases, with 14 bases remaining between them. CDR3 loop: CASGSGGPEQYV. For the CDR3, the DNA is TGTGCCAGCGGTTCCGGGGGACCCGAGCAGTACGTC.

Only a few counts were recorded for this clonotype. The J gene is TRBJ1-4, the V gene TRBV6-6, with 8 bases that match TRBD1. The CDR3 totals 15 residues. Trimming removed 4 bases from V and 8 bases from J; junction bases left unmatched: 9. Germline assignment: CDR1 MNHNY and CDR2 SVGAGI (reference sequence). The CDR3 loop is CASSLDRARREKLFF. The CDR3 DNA sequence: TGTGCCAGCAGTTTGGACAGGGCTCGAAGGGAAAAACTGTTTTTT.

At least ten counts were recorded for this clonotype. This chain links TRBV7-8 with TRBJ2-1; D may be TRBD2 (5 bases). V was trimmed by 5 bases and J by 2 bases, leaving 13 bases between them. The CDR3 is 15 amino acids. The germline V gene has CDR1 SGHVS and CDR2 FQNEAQ. The CDR3 DNA is TGTGCCAGCAGCGCTGTACAGACTACCTACAATGAGCAGTTCTTC. Its protein is CASSAVQTTYNEQFF.

This clonotype was observed a few times. The V gene is TRBV29-1, the J gene TRBJ1-2; D possibly corresponds to TRBD1 (5 bases). V shed 6 bases and J shed 5 bases, with 13 bases lying between them. Germline lookup yields CDR1 SQVTM and CDR2 ANQGSEA. The CDR3 runs to 12 residues. CDR3 region: CSVRGGYYGYTF. DNA of the CDR3: TGCAGCGTGAGGGGCGGTTATTATGGCTACACCTTC.

The chain carries TRBV6-6 and TRBJ2-1; TRBD1 matches 8 bases. The germline V gene encodes CDR1 MNHNY and CDR2 SVGAGI (reference sequence). Trimming removed 1 base from V and 3 bases from J; junction bases left unmatched: 5. CDR3 length equals 16 residues. CDR3: CASSYFNGQGYNEQFF. The CDR3, as DNA: TGTGCCAGCAGTTACTTCAACGGACAGGGCTACAATGAGCAGTTCTTC.

This clonotype turned up a few times. CDR3 region: CASSDAWGTTLLDEQYV. CDR3 sequence (DNA): TGTGCCAGCAGTGACGCCTGGGGAACAACTCTCCTAGACGAGCAGTACGTC. The rearrangement joins TRBV6-1 to TRBJ2-7; unclear D gene. The germline V and J ends were trimmed by 3 bases and 5 bases, with 23 bases remaining between them. This CDR3 is built from 17 residues. Germline V gene sequence: CDR1 MNHNS, CDR2 SASEGT.

The chain uses TRBV10-3 and TRBJ1-2; D possibly corresponds to TRBD1 (6 bases). The CDR3 runs to 14 residues. The V gene's germline CDR1 is ENHRY and CDR2 SYGVKD. V was trimmed by 8 bases and J by 8 bases, leaving 21 bases between them. The CDR3 loop reads CAIPLGGSAGGYTF. The CDR3 coding sequence is TGTGCCATCCCCCTTGGGGGCAGCGCTGGGGGCTACACCTTC.

Concerning this clonotype itself: The junction and the germline gene differ at one end; a read error may be behind it. The chain uses TRBV7-6 and TRBJ2-3; TRBD1 matches at 7 bases. The germline CDR1 and CDR2 sequences are SGHVS and FNYEAQ. The CDR3 totals 16 residues. CDR3 DNA: TGTGCTAGCAGCTTATTGCAGGGGGTCCGCACAGATACGCAGTATTTT. Translated, it gives CASSLLQGVRTDTQYF.

The chain has TRBV28 and TRBJ2-7; D uncertain. V lost 10 bases and J lost 0, with 13 bases in between. This CDR3 region has 13 residues. Per germline, CDR1 MDHEN and CDR2 SYDVKM. DNA for the CDR3: TGTGCCACAAGAGACCGGAGCTCCTACGAGCAGTACGTC. Amino acid sequence: CATRDRSSYEQYV.